This TCR beta chain was captured in a study of T cell responses to AZD1222 COVID-19 vaccine. Study observations and caveats: Nearly half of the spike-specific TCRs reportedly recognize variant regions that carry no mutations.

The V and J ends lost 6 bases and 1 base, in that order; junction bases with no gene match: 4. From germline, CDR1 is MNHEY and CDR2 SVGAGI. There are 15 residues in the CDR3. Profiled with immunoSEQ multiplex PCR; TCRdb holds only in-frame clones, not every one. Found here are over 110,000 clones, roughly 88% of them singletons; the top ten hold 1.5% to 2%. Comment on this clone: Its cognate antigen is unknown.

The sequencing here drew on peripheral blood, taken 28 days after the second AZD1222 dose. This TCR was sampled from an adult who received the AZD1222 COVID-19 vaccine. The J gene is TRBJ2-3, the V gene TRBV6-5, with 10 bases identical to TRBD2. The CDR3 DNA sequence: TGTGCCAGCAGGGAGCGGGGGGGCGGCACAGATACGCAGTATTTT. This sequence encodes CASRERGGGTDTQYF.